These 8 T cell receptor beta chains came from one sample sequenced in a study of shared clonotypes between healthy human individuals. TCRdb's copy holds only in-frame clones and misses some; the assay was immunoSEQ multiplex PCR. The sample lists roughly 770,000 clones; about 97% were seen once. Naive CD8 cells were CD45RO-negative, positively selected for CCR7, excluding terminally differentiated effector memory CD45RA+ cells. The sequencing input was naive CD8+ T cells sorted from blood. All receptors derive from a man aged 25 to 40 in good health.

This clone was detected once. The rearrangement uses TRBV9 and TRBJ2-3; TRBD2 matches 11 bases. The CDR3 is 16 amino acids. Germline CDR1 SGDLS, CDR2 YYNGEE. J lost 3 bases, V lost 3 bases, and 6 bases had no gene match. For the CDR3, the DNA is TGTGCCAGCAGCGATTCGACTAGCGGGAATACAGATACGCAGTATTTT. Amino acids: CASSDSTSGNTDTQYF.

The chain combines TRBV11-3 with TRBJ2-1; D possibly corresponds to TRBD1 (5 bases). This CDR3 region has 16 residues. The V end lost 3 bases, the J end lost 3 bases, and 15 bases lay between the germline ends. The germline gives CDR1 SGHNT, CDR2 YENEEA. This CDR3 reads CASSFGNRNHYNEQFF. The CDR3 DNA sequence: TGTGCCAGCAGCTTTGGGAACAGGAATCACTACAATGAGCAGTTCTTC.

As concerns this clone: Its ends do not fully match the called genes, so a read error is possible. The chain joins TRBV7-9 to TRBJ2-7; the D gene is possibly TRBD2 (6 bases). Germline V gene data show CDR1 as SEHNR and CDR2 as FQNEAQ (reference sequence). This CDR3 is 13 amino acids long. The CDR3 protein is CASSGRDSHEQYF. CDR3 nucleotides: TGTGCCAGCAGCGGCCGGGACTCCCACGAGCAGTACTTC.

The chain combines TRBV6-1 with TRBJ2-7, with TRBD1 matching over 7 bases. J was trimmed by 2 bases and V by 4 bases; bases with no gene match: 5. The germline CDR1 and CDR2 sequences are MNHNS and SASEGT. The CDR3 runs 14 residues. In nucleotides, the CDR3 is TGTGCCAGCAGTGTCTACAGGGGACCCTACGAGCAGTACTTC. Its translation is CASSVYRGPYEQYF.

The DNA for the CDR3 is TGTGCCAGCAGCCAAGATACGGGACCCCCCCGAAACAATGAGCAGTTCTTC. Translating gives CASSQDTGPPRNNEQFF. The chain recombines TRBV14 with TRBJ2-1; D assignment may be TRBD1 or TRBD2 (5 bases each). The CDR3 sequence is 17 residues long. The V gene's germline CDR1 is SGHDN and CDR2 FVKESK. V lost 0 bases, J lost 5 bases, and 17 bases lay in between.

The rearrangement uses TRBV5-6 and TRBJ2-7, with TRBD1 as a possible D gene (6 bases). V shed 4 bases and J shed 3 bases, with 20 bases lying between them. The germline gives CDR1 SGHDT, CDR2 YYEEEE. The CDR3 is 16 residues long. CDR3 protein: CASSRQQGTTSYEQYF. In DNA form, the CDR3 reads TGTGCCAGCAGCCGTCAACAGGGTACTACAAGCTACGAGCAGTACTTC.

Written as DNA, the CDR3 is TGCGCCAGCAGCAGCACCTCCTACGAGCAGTACTTC. Its translation: CASSSTSYEQYF. The genes are TRBV5-1 and TRBJ2-7; D call uncertain. V lost 4 bases and J 0 bases, leaving 5 bases between the germline ends. CDR1 and CDR2 (germline): SGHRS, YFSETQ. The CDR3 spans 12 residues.

This clone was seen just once. The chain links TRBV11-2 to TRBJ1-2, with a possible D match to TRBD1 (5 bases). The germline V and J ends were trimmed by 3 bases and 0 bases, with 11 bases remaining between them. Germline assignment: CDR1 SGHAT and CDR2 FQNNGV. This CDR3 has 15 amino acids. This chain's CDR3 is CASSFDSFTNYGYTF. CDR3 sequence (DNA): TGTGCCAGCAGCTTCGACAGTTTTACTAACTATGGCTACACCTTC. Full variable domain (outside the CDR3, taken from reference TRBV11-2 and TRBJ1-2): EAGVAQSPRYKIIEKRQSVAFWCNPISGHATLYWYQQILGQGPKLLIQFQNNGVVDDSQLPKDRFSAERLKGVDSTLKIQPAKLEDSAVYLCASSFDSFTNYGYTFGSGTRLTVV.